The sample holds many counts of the clone carrying this T cell receptor (beta chain). Its target is not known. A junction boundary mismatches the germline segment, possibly from a read error. The CDR3 length is 12 residues. Germline loops: CDR1 SGHAT, CDR2 FQNNGV. RNA transcripts served as the template for amplifying TCR beta CDR3 regions. The primer set for the first-round RT-PCR of the TCR CDR3 was HTBI. TCRdb fed the multiplex PCR reads into MiXCR, producing one record per CDR3 protein. This sample has over 300,000 distinct CDR3 sequences, with about 15% found just once. The study defined stable Graves' hyperthyroidism as no ophthalmopathy progression within 18 months. Uncontrolled infection, other autoimmune disease, pregnancy or lactation barred patients from enrollment. This sample stems from a study of T cells in Graves' hyperthyroidism and ophthalmopathy. Overall study findings and caveats: A 13 V-J signature model discriminated ophthalmopathy versus stable hyperthyroidism. Most thyroid clonotypes with frequency above 0.001 were detected in blood.

The chain employs TRBV11-2 and TRBJ2-3; D unresolved. The specimen sequenced was blood. The origin of this receptor is a woman aged 60-70 years with Graves' hyperthyroidism. In DNA, the CDR3 is TGTGCCAGCAGCTTATGGGCAGATACGCGGTATTTT. Translating gives CASSLWADTRYF.